The clone carrying this T cell receptor beta chain was detected only a few times. This specimen comes from a study of T-cell memory formation after mild COVID-19. The CDR3 runs to 18 residues. CDR1 SGHRS and CDR2 YFSETQ come from the germline V gene. V lost 2 bases to trimming and J lost 0 bases; unmatched junction nucleotides: 7. Via MiXCR, TCRdb re-called the 5' RACE reads, giving one row per CDR3 protein. The sample lists 550,000 to 700,000 distinct CDR3 sequences; approximately 19% were seen once. The genes are TRBV5-1 and TRBJ2-6; 8 bases are shared with TRBD1. This TCR was recovered from an adult woman who had mild COVID-19 (a few samples of this study predate the infection). Cell type and time point are not known. Sequenced: PBMCs or a T cell subset sorted from them (not recorded which). Here the CDR3 reads CASSLGTGDISGANVLTF. CDR3 in DNA: TGCGCCAGCAGCTTAGGGACAGGCGACATCTCTGGGGCCAACGTCCTGACTTTC.